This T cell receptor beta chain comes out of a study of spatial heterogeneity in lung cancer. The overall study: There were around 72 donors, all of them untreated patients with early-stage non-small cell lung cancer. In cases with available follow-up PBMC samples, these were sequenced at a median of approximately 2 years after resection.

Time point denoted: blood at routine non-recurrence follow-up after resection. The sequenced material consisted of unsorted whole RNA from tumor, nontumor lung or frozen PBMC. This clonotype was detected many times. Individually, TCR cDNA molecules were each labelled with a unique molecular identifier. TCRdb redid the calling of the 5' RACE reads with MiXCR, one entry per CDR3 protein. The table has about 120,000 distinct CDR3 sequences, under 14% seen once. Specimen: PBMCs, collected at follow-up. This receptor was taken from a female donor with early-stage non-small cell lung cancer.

CDR3 protein: CASSSMRSTDTQYF. In DNA, the CDR3 is TGTGCCAGCAGTTCAATGCGTTCCACAGATACGCAGTATTTT. The chain has TRBV7-9 and TRBJ2-3; D remains ambiguous. This CDR3 spans 14 amino acids. Germline CDR1 SEHNR, CDR2 FQNEAQ (reference sequence). V lost 6 bases to trimming and J lost 2 bases, with 12 bases between them.